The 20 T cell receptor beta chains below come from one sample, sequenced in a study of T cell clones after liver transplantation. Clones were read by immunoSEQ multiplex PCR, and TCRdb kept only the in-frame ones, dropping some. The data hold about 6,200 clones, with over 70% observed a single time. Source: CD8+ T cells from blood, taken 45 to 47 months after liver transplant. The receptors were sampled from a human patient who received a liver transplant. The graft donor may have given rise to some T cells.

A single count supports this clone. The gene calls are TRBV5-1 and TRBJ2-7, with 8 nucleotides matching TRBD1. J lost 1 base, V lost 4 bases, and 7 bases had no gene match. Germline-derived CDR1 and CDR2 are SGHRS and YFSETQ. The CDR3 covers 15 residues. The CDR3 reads CASSPTGVHSYEQYF. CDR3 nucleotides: TGCGCCAGCAGCCCGACAGGGGTCCATTCCTACGAGCAGTACTTC.

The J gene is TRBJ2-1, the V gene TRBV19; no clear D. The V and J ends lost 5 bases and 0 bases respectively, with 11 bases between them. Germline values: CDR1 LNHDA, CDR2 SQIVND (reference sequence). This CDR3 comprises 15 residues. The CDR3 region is CASSPGLSSYNEQFF. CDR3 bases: TGTGCCAGTAGTCCCGGCTTAAGCTCCTACAATGAGCAGTTCTTC.

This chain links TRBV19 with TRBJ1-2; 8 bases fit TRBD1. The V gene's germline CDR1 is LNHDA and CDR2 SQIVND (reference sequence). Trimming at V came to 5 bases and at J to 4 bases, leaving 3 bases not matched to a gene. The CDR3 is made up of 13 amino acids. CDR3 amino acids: CASSPDRVYGYTF. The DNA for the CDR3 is TGTGCCAGTAGTCCGGACAGGGTCTATGGCTACACCTTC. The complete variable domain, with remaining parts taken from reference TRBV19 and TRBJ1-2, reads DGGITQSPKYLFRKEGQNVTLSCEQNLNHDAMYWYRQDPGQGLRLIYYSQIVNDFQKGDIAEGYSVSREKKESFPLTVTSAQKNPTAFYLCASSPDRVYGYTFGSGTRLTVV.

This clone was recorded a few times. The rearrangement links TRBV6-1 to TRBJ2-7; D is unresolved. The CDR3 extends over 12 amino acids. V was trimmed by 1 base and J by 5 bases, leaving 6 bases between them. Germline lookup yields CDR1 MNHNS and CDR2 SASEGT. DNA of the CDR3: TGTGCCAGCAGTGAAGATGGGAACGAGCAGTACTTC. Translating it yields CASSEDGNEQYF.

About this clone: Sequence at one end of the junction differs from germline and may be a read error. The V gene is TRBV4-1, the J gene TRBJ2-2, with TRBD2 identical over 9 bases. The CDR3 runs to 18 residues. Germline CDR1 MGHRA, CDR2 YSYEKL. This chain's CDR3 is CASSQDWGGRAGHRGAVF. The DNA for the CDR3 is TGCGCCAGCAGCCAAGATTGGGGCGGGAGGGCCGGTCACCGGGGAGCTGTTTTT.

The DNA of the CDR3 is TGTGCCAGCAGTTTGGTGGGGGTAAGCTCCTACGAGCAGTACTTC. The encoded protein is CASSLVGVSSYEQYF. This chain links TRBV27 with TRBJ2-7; D is tentatively TRBD1 or TRBD2 (5 bases each). CDR1 and CDR2 from the germline V gene are MNHEY and SMNVEV (reference sequence). The CDR3 is 15 amino acids. With 3 bases removed from V and 0 bases from J, the gap between germline ends came to 12 bases.

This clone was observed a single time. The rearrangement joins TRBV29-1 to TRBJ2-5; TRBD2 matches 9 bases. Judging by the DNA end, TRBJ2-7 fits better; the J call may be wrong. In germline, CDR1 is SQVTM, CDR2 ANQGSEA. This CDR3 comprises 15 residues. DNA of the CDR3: TGCAGCGTTGTTGGTTCGGCGGGAGGGAGCTCCGAGCAGTACTTC. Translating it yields CSVVGSAGGSSEQYF.

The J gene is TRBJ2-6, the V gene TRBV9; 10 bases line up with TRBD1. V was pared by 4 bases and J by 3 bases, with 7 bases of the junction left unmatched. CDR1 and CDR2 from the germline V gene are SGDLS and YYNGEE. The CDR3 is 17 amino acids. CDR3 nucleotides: TGTGCCAGCAGCCCCCGGACAGGGGGGGTTGGGGCCAACGTCCTGACTTTC. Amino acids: CASSPRTGGVGANVLTF.

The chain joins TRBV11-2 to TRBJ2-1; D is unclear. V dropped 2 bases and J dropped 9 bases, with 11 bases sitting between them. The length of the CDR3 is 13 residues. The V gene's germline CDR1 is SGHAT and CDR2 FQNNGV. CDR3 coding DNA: TGTGCCAGCAGCTTAAAATTGGCTCTTGAGCAGTTCTTC. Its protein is CASSLKLALEQFF.

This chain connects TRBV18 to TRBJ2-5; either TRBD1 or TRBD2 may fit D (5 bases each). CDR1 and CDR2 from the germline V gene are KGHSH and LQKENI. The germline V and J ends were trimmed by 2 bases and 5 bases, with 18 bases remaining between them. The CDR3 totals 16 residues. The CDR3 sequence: CASSPVEGILQETQYF. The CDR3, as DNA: TGTGCCAGCTCACCAGTAGAGGGGATACTGCAGGAGACCCAGTACTTC. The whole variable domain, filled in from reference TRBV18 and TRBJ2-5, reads NAGVMQNPRHLVRRRGQEARLRCSPMKGHSHVYWYRQLPEEGLKFMVYLQKENIIDESGMPKERFSAEFPKEGPSILRIQQVVRGDSAAYFCASSPVEGILQETQYFGPGTRLLVL.

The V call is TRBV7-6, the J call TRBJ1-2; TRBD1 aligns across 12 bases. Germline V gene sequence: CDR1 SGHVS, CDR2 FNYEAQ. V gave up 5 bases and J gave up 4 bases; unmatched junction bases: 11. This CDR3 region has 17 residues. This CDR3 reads CASSQQPPGQGAYGYTF. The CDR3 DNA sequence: TGTGCCAGCAGCCAACAACCCCCGGGACAGGGGGCCTATGGCTACACCTTC.

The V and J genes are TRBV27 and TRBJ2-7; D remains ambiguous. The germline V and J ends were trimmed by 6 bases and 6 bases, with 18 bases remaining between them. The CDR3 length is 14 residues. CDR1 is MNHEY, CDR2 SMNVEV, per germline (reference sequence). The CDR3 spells CASSPLDRLGEQYF. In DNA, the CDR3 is TGTGCCAGCAGCCCCTTGGACCGATTGGGCGAGCAGTACTTC.

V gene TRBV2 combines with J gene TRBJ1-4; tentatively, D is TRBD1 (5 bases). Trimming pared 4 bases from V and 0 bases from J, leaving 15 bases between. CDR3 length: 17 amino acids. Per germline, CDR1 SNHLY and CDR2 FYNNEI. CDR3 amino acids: CASSGVVRASTNEKLFF. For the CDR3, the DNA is TGTGCCAGCAGTGGGGTGGTCAGGGCGTCAACTAATGAAAAACTGTTTTTT.

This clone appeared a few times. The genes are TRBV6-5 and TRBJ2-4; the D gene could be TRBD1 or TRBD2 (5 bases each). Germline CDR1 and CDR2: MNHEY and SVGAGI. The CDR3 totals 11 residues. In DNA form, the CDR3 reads TGTGTACCCCCAAAGGGACACATTCAGTACTTC. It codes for CVPPKGHIQYF.

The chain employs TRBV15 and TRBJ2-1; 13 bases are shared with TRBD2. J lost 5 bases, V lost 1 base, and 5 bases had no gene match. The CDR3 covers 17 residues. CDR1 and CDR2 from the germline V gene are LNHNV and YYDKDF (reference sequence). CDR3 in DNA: TGTGCCACCAGCAGAGTCGGACTAGCGGGAGATAACAATGAGCAGTTCTTC. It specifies CATSRVGLAGDNNEQFF.

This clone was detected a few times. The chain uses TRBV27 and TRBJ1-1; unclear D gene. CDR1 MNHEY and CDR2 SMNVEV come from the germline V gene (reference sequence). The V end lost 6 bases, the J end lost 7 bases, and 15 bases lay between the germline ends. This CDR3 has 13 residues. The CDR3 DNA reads TGTGCCAGCAGATCGACGGAGGGAGGTGAAGCTTTCTTT. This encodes CASRSTEGGEAFF.

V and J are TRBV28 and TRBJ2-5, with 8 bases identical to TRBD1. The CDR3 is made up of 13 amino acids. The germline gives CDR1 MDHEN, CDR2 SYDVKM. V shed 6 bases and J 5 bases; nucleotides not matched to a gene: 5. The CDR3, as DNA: TGTGCCAGCAGCACCAGGGGGCCGGAGACCCAGTACTTC. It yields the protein CASSTRGPETQYF.

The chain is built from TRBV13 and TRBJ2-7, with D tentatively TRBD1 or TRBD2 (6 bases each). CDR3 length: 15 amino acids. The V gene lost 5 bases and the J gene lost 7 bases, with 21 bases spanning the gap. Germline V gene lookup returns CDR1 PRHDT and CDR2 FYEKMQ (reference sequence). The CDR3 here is CASSAVGGTGGEQYF. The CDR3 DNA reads TGTGCCAGCAGCGCCGTAGGGGGGACCGGTGGGGAGCAGTACTTC.

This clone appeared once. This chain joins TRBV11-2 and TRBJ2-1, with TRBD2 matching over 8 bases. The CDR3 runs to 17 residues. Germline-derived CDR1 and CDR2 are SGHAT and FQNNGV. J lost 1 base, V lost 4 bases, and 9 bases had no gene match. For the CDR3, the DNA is TGTGCCAGCAGCTCCCTAGGCGCGGGAGGATCCTACAATGAGCAGTTCTTC. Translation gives CASSSLGAGGSYNEQFF.

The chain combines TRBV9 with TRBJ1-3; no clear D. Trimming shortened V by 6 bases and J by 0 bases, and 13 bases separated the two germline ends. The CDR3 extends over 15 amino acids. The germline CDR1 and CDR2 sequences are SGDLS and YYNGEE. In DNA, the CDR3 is TGTGCCAGCAACGGAGACGGAAGCTCTGGAAACACCATATATTTT. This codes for CASNGDGSSGNTIYF.